This record covers a single T cell receptor (beta chain). Its specificity is not known. TCR alpha and TCR beta cDNA libraries carrying sample barcodes and UMIs were produced by 5'RACE using constant-segment primers. MiXCR, run by TCRdb on the 5' RACE reads, gives a single entry per CDR3 protein. The sample yields just under 550,000 distinct CDR3 sequences, around 21% seen once. The germline CDR1 and CDR2 sequences are DFQATT and SNEGSKA (reference sequence). This CDR3 has 14 amino acids. V lost 3 bases, J lost 0 bases, and 9 bases lay in between. The source of the sample is a study of T-cell memory formation after mild COVID-19. At the level of the study: TCR clusters showed largely donor specificity.

Study-wide points: Researchers report contracting CD4+ clones mostly in CM and EM, with CD8+ clones in EMRA. Clones contracting over day 15 to 85 were CD4/CD8 balanced, with later expanders leaning CD4+.

The sequence derives from an adult woman who had mild COVID-19 (a few samples of this study predate the infection). Cell type and time point are not known. V gene TRBV20-1 combines with J gene TRBJ2-1; D unclear. Sequenced input: PBMCs or a T cell subset sorted from them (not recorded which). This CDR3 is CSARPLSSYNEQFF. CDR3 DNA sequence: TGCAGTGCTAGGCCCCTGAGCTCCTACAATGAGCAGTTCTTC.